Listed below are T cell receptor beta chains from one sample, sequenced in a study of early T cells in non-severe SARS-CoV-2 infection. TCRdb fed the 5' RACE reads into MiXCR, producing one record per CDR3 protein. The sample holds 97,000 or so distinct CDR3 sequences, 10% to 15% seen once. The sequenced sample was whole blood. Every receptor here comes from an adult who was a healthcare worker with PCR-confirmed SARS-CoV-2 infection or an uninfected control (not recorded which). The CDR3 runs from the conserved cysteine through the conserved F or W. The D gene is left open where the match is weak. The size field is filled for only some rows; it gives once, few, many or a size class.

J | V | D | size | DNA | CDR3
TRBJ2-5 | TRBV6-6 | TRBD1 | many | TGTGCCAGCAGTTACTATAGGACAGGGATGGAGACCCAGTACTTC | CASSYYRTGMETQYF
TRBJ1-3 | TRBV2 | - | - | TGTGCCAGCCAGACCCGAGGAGCAGGGGAAAACACCATATATTTT | CASQTRGAGENTIYF
TRBJ2-3 | TRBV12-3/TRBV12-4 | TRBD2 | - | TGTGCCAGCAGTCCAGAAGGCGGGAGGGGGCCAGATACGCAGTATTTT | CASSPEGGRGPDTQYF
TRBJ1-1 | TRBV3-1 | - | many | TGTGCCAGCAGCCAAGAGGACCGGGGCTCTGAAGCTTTCTTT | CASSQEDRGSEAFF
TRBJ1-1 | TRBV15 | TRBD1 | few | TGTGCCACCAGCACCGGACAGGGCGCTGAAGCTTTCTTT | CATSTGQGAEAFF
TRBJ2-7 | TRBV7-2 | - | - | TGTGCCAGCAGCCCAGGGGAGGTTTCCTACGAGCAGTACTTC | CASSPGEVSYEQYF
TRBJ2-3 | TRBV20-1 | TRBD2 | few | TGCAGTGCGCGGGCGGGAGAGAACACAGATACGCAGTATTTT | CSARAGENTDTQYF
TRBJ2-7 | TRBV12-3/TRBV12-4 | TRBD1 | many | TGTGCCAGCAGTGTAATGCGACAGGGGATCAACGAGCAGTACTTC | CASSVMRQGINEQYF
TRBJ1-5 | TRBV28 | - | many | TGTGCCAGCAGTTACAGGGTCAACCAGCCCCAGCATTTT | CASSYRVNQPQHF
TRBJ1-5 | TRBV4-1 | - | few | TGCGCCAGCAGCCAAGAAGGAGGGGCTCCTAATCAGCCCCAGCATTTT | CASSQEGGAPNQPQHF
TRBJ1-1 | TRBV27 | TRBD1 | many | TGTGCCAGCAGTAGAAACAGGGGCACTGAAGCTTTCTTT | CASSRNRGTEAFF
TRBJ2-7 | TRBV12-3/TRBV12-4 | TRBD2 | - | TGTGCCAGCAGTCCGGGACTAGACAGAAAGCAGTACTTC | CASSPGLDRKQYF
TRBJ2-3 | TRBV12-3/TRBV12-4 | - | few | TGTGCCAGCTCTTCCCCTCGGGGCACAGATACGCAGTATTTT | CASSSPRGTDTQYF
TRBJ1-6 | TRBV3-1 | TRBD1 | - | TGTGCCAGCAGCCAGGGACAGGCCCAGAATTCACCCCTCCACTTT | CASSQGQAQNSPLHF
TRBJ2-1 | TRBV21-1 | - | - | TGTGCCAGCAGCAAAGGGCATCTCAATGAGCAGTTCTTC | CASSKGHLNEQFF
TRBJ1-6 | TRBV7-9 | - | many | TGTGCCAGCAGCTTAATGGTGGGCCGAAATTCACCCCTCCACTTT | CASSLMVGRNSPLHF
TRBJ2-7 | TRBV10-3 | TRBD1 | few | TGTGCCATCAGTGAGACAGGGGACATCCACGAGCAGTACTTC | CAISETGDIHEQYF
TRBJ1-1 | TRBV6-5 | - | few | TGTGCCAGCAGTTCTCAGGGTTATGAAGTTTTCTTT | CASSSQGYEVFF
TRBJ2-2 | TRBV27 | - | - | TGTGCCACGCGGACAGCCCCGAACACCGGGGAGCTGTTTTTT | CATRTAPNTGELFF
TRBJ1-1 | TRBV12-3/TRBV12-4 | - | few | TGTGCCAGCAGTTTAATTGGGAGGAACACTGAAGCTTTCTTT | CASSLIGRNTEAFF
TRBJ2-1 | TRBV28 | - | many | TGTGCCAGCAGCCCCAGTCAGAGAGGGTACAATGAGCAGTTCTTC | CASSPSQRGYNEQFF
TRBJ2-3 | TRBV6-1 | TRBD1 | - | TGTGCCAGCAGCGTATTAAAGGGGGCAGAGGGAGATACGCAGTATTTT | CASSVLKGAEGDTQYF
TRBJ2-2 | TRBV27 | TRBD2 | few | TGTGCCAGCAGTTTAAACGGGAGGGGTACCGGGGAGCTGTTTTTT | CASSLNGRGTGELFF
TRBJ2-1 | TRBV12-3/TRBV12-4 | - | many | TGTGCCAGCAGTCCTTTATCCCTTATCTCCTATCCCGTCAATGAGCAGTTCTTC | CASSPLSLISYPVNEQFF
TRBJ2-1 | TRBV10-2 | TRBD2 | few | TGCGCCAGCAGTGCATTAACTAGCGGGATGGATGAGCAGTTCTTC | CASSALTSGMDEQFF
TRBJ2-7 | TRBV20-1 | - | many | TGCAGTGCTAGAAGGGGAAACGTGAACGAGCAGTACTTC | CSARRGNVNEQYF
TRBJ1-2 | TRBV10-2 | TRBD1 | many | TGCGCCAGCGGATGGACAGGGGGTTTACGCGGCTACACCTTC | CASGWTGGLRGYTF
TRBJ2-7 | TRBV28 | TRBD2 | many | TGTGCCAGCAGGAGACATCCGGGACTAGCGGTTACCTACGAGCAGTACTTC | CASRRHPGLAVTYEQYF
TRBJ1-2 | TRBV2 | - | many | TGTGCCAGCAGTGAAGGGGGCATCAATGGCTACACCTTC | CASSEGGINGYTF
TRBJ2-7 | TRBV28 | TRBD1 | few | TGTGCCAGCAGAGACAGGGCGAGACGCGAGCAGTACTTC | CASRDRARREQYF
TRBJ2-7 | TRBV7-2 | - | - | TGTGCCAGCAGCTTATATGGCCGCGAGCAGTACTTC | CASSLYGREQYF
TRBJ2-1 | TRBV9 | TRBD2 | many | TGTGCCAGCAGCGGTACTAGCGGGGAGCAGTTCTTC | CASSGTSGEQFF
TRBJ2-7 | TRBV12-3/TRBV12-4 | TRBD2 | few | TGTGCCAGCAGTTTGCAGCGGGGCGAGCAGTACTTC | CASSLQRGEQYF
TRBJ2-5 | TRBV28 | - | many | TGTGCCAGCTTAGAAGAGAACCAAGAGACCCAGTACTTC | CASLEENQETQYF
TRBJ2-6 | TRBV29-1 | - | - | TGCAGCGTTGTGGCTCCTCAAGCTGCTGGGGCCAACGTCCGGACTTTC | CSVVAPQAAGANVRTF
TRBJ1-1 | TRBV6-1 | - | many | TGTGCCAGCAGTGAAGGGGGTCCTGAAGCTTTCTTT | CASSEGGPEAFF
TRBJ2-5 | TRBV12-3/TRBV12-4 | - | few | TGTGCCAGCACCTTCAGACCCCAAGAGACCCAGTACTTC | CASTFRPQETQYF
TRBJ2-7 | TRBV28 | - | many | TGTGCCAGCAGTTGGGGCAGCTCCTACGAGCAGTACTTC | CASSWGSSYEQYF
TRBJ1-1 | TRBV20-1 | TRBD1 | many | TGCAGTGCTAGAGATCTTAAGGGGGCGAAGACTGAAGCTTTCTTT | CSARDLKGAKTEAFF
TRBJ2-4 | TRBV2 | - | - | TGTGCCAGCAATCTGAGGATAGCCAAAAACATTCAGTACTTC | CASNLRIAKNIQYF
TRBJ1-5 | TRBV27 | TRBD1 | few | TGTGCCAGCAGTTTAAGTTGGACAGGCAGCAATCAGCCCCAGCATTTT | CASSLSWTGSNQPQHF
TRBJ1-6 | TRBV3-1 | TRBD1 | few | TGTGCCAGCAGCCACCTTGGACAGGCGTCACCCCTCCACTTT | CASSHLGQASPLHF
TRBJ2-7 | TRBV12-2 | - | - | TGTGCAAGTCGCTTAGGGTACCGTTATCCCTACGAGCAGTACTTC | CASRLGYRYPYEQYF
TRBJ1-4 | TRBV20-1 | - | - | TGCAGTGCTCGCGGACTGGGTGAAAAACTGTTTTTT | CSARGLGEKLFF
TRBJ2-7 | TRBV20-1 | TRBD2 | - | TGCAGTGCAAGTGGGACTAGCCACGAGCAGTACTTC | CSASGTSHEQYF
TRBJ1-6 | TRBV16 | TRBD1 | - | TGTGCCAGCACCCCGGGACAGAGGATTAATTCACCCCTCCACTTT | CASTPGQRINSPLHF
TRBJ2-1 | TRBV11-2 | - | many | TGTGCCAGCAGCGGAGTAGCCAACTCCTACAATGAGCAGTTCTTC | CASSGVANSYNEQFF
TRBJ2-1 | TRBV4-3 | - | many | TGCGCCAGCAGCTATACCGGGACACCCTTCAATGAGCAGTTCTTC | CASSYTGTPFNEQFF